The rows below give T cell receptor beta chains drawn from one sample of a study of blood T cell repertoires in COVID-19. The data were produced by immunoSEQ multiplex PCR, yet TCRdb's version contains in-frame clones alone and is incomplete. Here the sample spans 70,000 or so clones, 82% being singletons. Sequencing was performed on peripheral blood. These receptors came from a human donor in a cohort sampled during active COVID-19. The CDR3 runs from the conserved cysteine through the conserved F or W. A D gene is named only where the DNA matches it firmly. Clone size is stated in some rows and not others, as once, few, many or a class when expanded.

V gene	J gene	clone size	D gene	CDR3 DNA	CDR3 protein
TRBV3-1/TRBV3-2	TRBJ2-7	-	-	TGTGCCAGCAGCCCGACAGGTACCTACGAGCAGTACTTC	CASSPTGTYEQYF
TRBV28	TRBJ2-3	-	TRBD2	TGTGCCAGGAAAACTAGCGGGGCTTCCGATACGCAGTATTTT	CARKTSGASDTQYF
TRBV3-1/TRBV3-2	TRBJ1-2	-	TRBD1	TGTGCCAGCAGCCATACGGACAGGGAAGGGTATGGCTACACCTTC	CASSHTDREGYGYTF
TRBV6-6	TRBJ2-3	-	-	TGTGCCAGCAGTTACCGAGGGGGAGATACGCAGTATTTT	CASSYRGGDTQYF
TRBV7-2	TRBJ1-2	-	TRBD1	TGTGCCAGCAGCCCAGGGACAGGGGGGGGAGAGGGCTACACCTTC	CASSPGTGGGEGYTF
TRBV5-4	TRBJ2-1	-	TRBD2	TGTGCCAGCAGCTCAGCGGGGGACTCCTACAATGAGCAGTTCTTC	CASSSAGDSYNEQFF
TRBV23-1	TRBJ1-5	-	-	TGCGCCAGCAGTCAATTGAGTCAGCCCCAGCATTTT	CASSQLSQPQHF
TRBV6-5	TRBJ1-2	-	-	TGTGCCAGCAGTTACTCCCACAGGGATTATGGCTACACCTTC	CASSYSHRDYGYTF
TRBV9	TRBJ2-3	-	-	TGTGCCAGCAGCGTAGGGGAGGAATATAGCACAGATACGCAGTATTTT	CASSVGEEYSTDTQYF
TRBV28	TRBJ2-7	-	TRBD1	TGTGCCAGCAGCCGGTCCGGTACAGGGGGCTACGAGCAGTACTTC	CASSRSGTGGYEQYF
TRBV15	TRBJ1-4	-	-	TGTGCCACCAGCCTAGGGGGGGGTAATGAAAAACTGTTTTTT	CATSLGGGNEKLFF
TRBV7-9	TRBJ2-1	-	TRBD1	TGTGCCAGCAGCCGGGGGACAGGGCGTATCGATGAGCAGTTCTTC	CASSRGTGRIDEQFF
TRBV5-4	TRBJ2-7	once	TRBD1	TGTGCCAGCGGGGGAACTCTGGGACAGGGTCACTACGAGCAGTACTTC	CASGGTLGQGHYEQYF
TRBV7-9	TRBJ1-4	once	-	TGTGCCAGCAGCCACCGGAGGGAAGCAACTAATGAAAAACTGTTTTTT	CASSHRREATNEKLFF
TRBV3-1/TRBV3-2	TRBJ1-4	-	-	TGTGCCAGCAGCGATCGGGTTGAAAAACTGTTTTTT	CASSDRVEKLFF
TRBV7-9	TRBJ1-2	-	TRBD1	TGTGCCAGCAGCCCCTCGGGACAGGGAGCCTATGGCTACACCTTC	CASSPSGQGAYGYTF
TRBV16	TRBJ1-2	many	TRBD1	TGTGCCAGCAGCCAACACGGACAGGCCCTAGTGGGTGGCTACACCTTC	CASSQHGQALVGGYTF
TRBV5-1	TRBJ1-1	-	-	TGCGCCAGCAGCTTGGTCGCAGGGAACACTGAAGCTTTCTTT	CASSLVAGNTEAFF
TRBV9	TRBJ1-3	-	-	TGTGCCAGCAGCGTCTTACAGGGACCTGGAAACACCATATATTTT	CASSVLQGPGNTIYF
TRBV4-2	TRBJ1-4	once	TRBD1	TGTGCCAGCAGCCAAGAAGGGACAGGGGGTTCAACTAATGAAAAACTGTTTTTT	CASSQEGTGGSTNEKLFF
TRBV11-1	TRBJ1-6	-	-	TGTGCCAGCAGCTTAGAGCCAGAGCGGAATTCACCCCTCCACTTT	CASSLEPERNSPLHF
TRBV30	TRBJ2-5	-	-	TGTGCCTGGACAGGCCAAGAGACCCAGTACTTC	CAWTGQETQYF
TRBV19	TRBJ1-1	-	-	TGTGCCAGTAGTTCCTCGGTTAACACTGAAGCTTTCTTT	CASSSSVNTEAFF
TRBV7-2	TRBJ2-3	-	-	TGTGCCAGCAGCGTCGCAGATACGCAGTATTTT	CASSVADTQYF
TRBV13	TRBJ2-7	once	TRBD1	TGTGCCAGCAGCTCCTACCAGACAGGGGGCTACGAGCAGTACTTC	CASSSYQTGGYEQYF
TRBV18	TRBJ1-1	-	TRBD1	TGTGCCAGCTCACCGGGACAGGGAGCCACTGAAGCTTTCTTT	CASSPGQGATEAFF
TRBV6-6	TRBJ2-7	-	-	TGTGCCAGCAGTTACTCGGCAGGGGTCGGCTACGAGCAGTACTTC	CASSYSAGVGYEQYF
TRBV4-1	TRBJ2-2	few	-	TGCGCCAGCAGCCAAGGTTGGGCCGTCACCGGGGAGCTGTTTTTT	CASSQGWAVTGELFF
TRBV5-1	TRBJ1-1	few	-	TGCGCCAGCAGCTTGACCCATCGACAGACGGATGAAGCTTTCTTT	CASSLTHRQTDEAFF
TRBV15	TRBJ1-2	-	-	TGTGCCACCAGCACGCGACCCGACAATTTTGGCTACACCTTC	CATSTRPDNFGYTF
TRBV7-9	TRBJ2-1	once	-	TGTGCCAGCAGCCATGGCGGGACGACTCTCAATGAGCAGTTCTTC	CASSHGGTTLNEQFF
TRBV10-1	TRBJ1-5	-	-	TGCGCCAGCAGTGAGAGGGTTAGCGAGCCCCAGCATTTT	CASSERVSEPQHF
TRBV5-1	TRBJ2-5	-	-	TGCGCCAGCAGCTTGGCCCGGTTGGAGACCCAGTACTTC	CASSLARLETQYF
TRBV4-1	TRBJ2-7	-	-	TGCGCCAGCAGCCGCTACTCGGGGGAGAGTTACGAGCAGTACTTC	CASSRYSGESYEQYF
TRBV27	TRBJ2-7	-	-	TGTGCCAGCAGTCCTCTTGCCCAGCGGAATTACGAGCAGTACTTC	CASSPLAQRNYEQYF
TRBV2	TRBJ1-3	-	-	TGTGCCAGCAAACGGGGTACTGGAAACACCATATATTTT	CASKRGTGNTIYF
TRBV30	TRBJ1-2	-	TRBD1	TGTGCCGCAAAATCTGGCCCGGGACAGGGGGCCAGGGGGTATGGCTACACCTTC	CAAKSGPGQGARGYGYTF
TRBV5-4	TRBJ1-6	once	-	TGTGCCAGCAGCTCGGCCGGAACAGGGTCGGGATCACCCCTCCACTTT	CASSSAGTGSGSPLHF
TRBV7-9	TRBJ2-7	once	-	TGTGCCAGCACCACGGGTGTATCCTACGAGCAGTACTTC	CASTTGVSYEQYF
TRBV2	TRBJ1-1	few	-	TGTGCCAGCACGGTACAGGGTGAAGCTTTCTTT	CASTVQGEAFF
TRBV18	TRBJ2-4	-	TRBD2	TGTGCCAGCTCAAAGGGAGGGGAGGCCATTCAGTACTTC	CASSKGGEAIQYF
TRBV10-3	TRBJ1-3	-	TRBD1	TGTGCCATCAGCGATACAGGGGTCGGAGGAAACACCATATATTTT	CAISDTGVGGNTIYF
TRBV19	TRBJ2-1	-	-	TGTGCCAGTAGTATCGCCAGGGGGCGGGGGAGGGGTCACCATGAGCAGTTCTTC	CASSIARGRGRGHHEQFF
TRBV29-1	TRBJ2-3	-	-	TGCAGCGTTGAAAGGGGTGACAGCACAGATACGCAGTATTTT	CSVERGDSTDTQYF
TRBV9	TRBJ2-2	-	TRBD1	TGTGCCAGCAGCGTGGACAGGGTTCGCACCGGGGAGCTGTTTTTT	CASSVDRVRTGELFF
TRBV5-1	TRBJ2-7	-	-	TGCGCCAGCAGCTCCGGACAGAGCTCCTACGAGCAGTACTTC	CASSSGQSSYEQYF
TRBV5-6	TRBJ2-1	-	-	TGTGCCAGCAGCTTGGAGCCGTCTAGTAATGAGCAGTTCTTC	CASSLEPSSNEQFF
TRBV2	TRBJ2-2	-	-	TGTGCCAGCAGTGAGCGGAACACCGGGGAGCTGTTTTTT	CASSERNTGELFF
TRBV18	TRBJ2-7	-	TRBD1	TGTGCCAGCTCATCTGGACAGGGAACCTACGAGCAGTACTTC	CASSSGQGTYEQYF
TRBV6-2/TRBV6-3	TRBJ2-7	once	-	TGTGCCAGCAGCGGGAGTAGCAGTTCGTACGAGCAGTACTTC	CASSGSSSSYEQYF
TRBV4-1	TRBJ1-4	-	-	TGCGCCAGCAGCCAAGAACGGGAGGGAAAACTGTTTTTT	CASSQEREGKLFF
TRBV7-9	TRBJ2-7	-	-	TGTGCTCTTGTGAGGTCAGGGGGGAACGAGCAGTACTTC	CALVRSGGNEQYF
TRBV2	TRBJ1-1	-	-	TGTGCCAGCAGTGAGGGGGGGGGCCCCCCTTTT	CASSEGGGPPF
TRBV10-3	TRBJ2-2	-	-	TGTGCCATCAGTGATATCTCGACAGGTTTCACCGGGGAGCTGTTTTTT	CAISDISTGFTGELFF
TRBV4-1	TRBJ1-1	-	-	TGCGCCAGCAGCCAAACCGTTGACAGGAACACTGAAGCTTTCTTT	CASSQTVDRNTEAFF
TRBV2	TRBJ2-6	-	-	TGTGCCAGCGGGAGGAGCTCTGGGGCCAACGTCCTGACTTTC	CASGRSSGANVLTF